Listed below are T cell receptor beta chains from one sample, sequenced in a study of cytomegalovirus exposure and HLA in healthy donors. Only in-frame clones appear in the TCRdb table, and some are missing; sequencing was by immunoSEQ multiplex PCR. This table holds more than 110,000 clones, almost 90% found once. The sequenced sample consisted of PBMCs. These receptors originate from a young woman in good health and CMV-seropositive. The CDR3 runs from the conserved cysteine through the conserved F or W. The D gene is left open where the match is weak. A clone size is listed for some rows: how often the clone was seen (once, few, many), or a class if it is expanded.

V gene,clone size,CDR3 length,D gene,J gene,CDR3 DNA,CDR3 protein
TRBV27,-,18,TRBD1,TRBJ1-2,TGTGCCAGCAGTTTATGGGCAGGGGGCTCCCACTCTAACTATGGCTACACCTTC,CASSLWAGGSHSNYGYTF
TRBV11-2,-,12,TRBD1,TRBJ2-7,TGTGCCAGCAGCTGGACAGGGGTCGAGCAGTACTTC,CASSWTGVEQYF
TRBV7-9,once,12,-,TRBJ1-2,TGTGCCAGCAGCCTCGCCCTCCGGGGCTACACCTTC,CASSLALRGYTF
TRBV6-5,-,13,TRBD1,TRBJ2-1,TGTGCCAGCAGTGGTGACAGGGTTGATGAGCAGTTCTTC,CASSGDRVDEQFF
TRBV28,-,15,-,TRBJ1-2,TGTGCCAGCAGTCCCGTCACAGAGTCTCCCTATGGCTACACCTTC,CASSPVTESPYGYTF
TRBV30,-,14,-,TRBJ1-2,TGTGCCTGGAGTGACCCCCGCAGGGGAAATAGCTACACCTTC,CAWSDPRRGNSYTF
TRBV19,-,15,-,TRBJ1-5,TGTGCCAGTAGCCGAGCCGCGGCAGGGCGACAGCCCCAGCATTTT,CASSRAAAGRQPQHF
TRBV5-1,-,14,-,TRBJ1-6,TGCGCCAGCAGCAAGACAGAATCCCCCTCACCCCTCCACTTT,CASSKTESPSPLHF
TRBV28,-,13,-,TRBJ1-2,TGTGCCAGCGAGCCCCCGGGGTACTATGGCTACACCTTC,CASEPPGYYGYTF
TRBV7-3,-,16,TRBD1,TRBJ1-2,TGTGCCAGCAGCCCCCGCCCAGACAGGGAAGGCTATGGCTACACCTTC,CASSPRPDREGYGYTF
TRBV10-3,-,13,-,TRBJ2-2,TGTGCCAGCCTGGAAGACAGCACCGGGGAGCTGTTTTTT,CASLEDSTGELFF
TRBV28,-,16,TRBD1,TRBJ2-7,TGTGCCAGCAGCCAACCGACAGGGGGCGTCCCCCTCGAGCAGTACTTC,CASSQPTGGVPLEQYF